This T cell receptor beta chain was sequenced for a study of shared clonotypes between healthy human individuals. Study-level findings and limits: The authors expected sequencing depth to affect clonotype sharing among donors.

About this clone: Its specificity is not known.

Splitting of each subset's genomic DNA was done evenly across several immunoSEQ plates. In the original workflow: ImmunoSEQ junction-only sequences lacked quality scores, so their filtering differed. Generated by immunoSEQ multiplex PCR, the TCRdb table keeps only in-frame clones and is missing some. The D gene and trimming were derived from the DNA, and the V and J assignments and clone size from that table. The sample includes about a million clones, roughly 77% of them seen just once. The ends were cut back, 7 bases at V and 2 bases at J, with 15 bases in the middle. This CDR3 region has 15 residues. Germline V gene sequence: CDR1 SNHLY, CDR2 FYNNEI.

The receptor was isolated from a man aged 18 to 29 in good health. Some clones in this sample may be carry-over from other donors' samples. Input material: memory CD4+ T cells from PBMCs. Subset noted: CD45RA-negative fraction. The chain employs TRBV2 and TRBJ2-1, with D uncertain. The CDR3 bases are TGTGCCAGCAAGGTCGATGCAGCAGCCTACAATGAGCAGTTCTTC. This sequence encodes CASKVDAAAYNEQFF.